Shown below are 10 T cell receptor beta chains from a single sample sequenced in a study of OX40 agonist ivuxolimab in advanced cancers. Sequencing was performed with immunoSEQ multiplex PCR; in TCRdb, only in-frame clones are kept and a portion is missing. Of tens of thousands of clones listed, roughly 93% are singletons. The sequenced sample was CD4+ or CD8+ T cells sorted from blood, obtained in a trial of the OX40 agonist ivuxolimab. The origin of the receptors is an adult with an advanced solid tumor such as melanoma, head and neck, liver or kidney cancer.

The gene calls are TRBV15 and TRBJ1-4; D possibly corresponds to TRBD1 (5 bases). The germline V gene has CDR1 LNHNV and CDR2 YYDKDF (reference sequence). This CDR3 spans 14 amino acids. Trimming stripped 1 base from V and 8 bases from J, with 11 bases between. CDR3 in DNA: TGTGCCACCAGCAGAGCACAGGCCCAAGAAAAACTGTTTTTT. As protein: CATSRAQAQEKLFF.

This chain connects TRBV11-3 to TRBJ2-1, with D unresolved. The CDR3 loop spans 17 amino acids. Germline V gene sequence: CDR1 SGHNT, CDR2 YENEEA. V gave up 1 base and J gave up 6 bases, with 19 bases separating them. The CDR3 sequence: CASSLALRILRFNEQFF. The CDR3, as DNA: TGTGCCAGCAGCTTAGCGTTAAGGATACTTAGATTCAATGAGCAGTTCTTC.

The V and J genes are TRBV11-2 and TRBJ1-2; tentatively, D is TRBD1 (6 bases). The V gene's germline CDR1 is SGHAT and CDR2 FQNNGV. The ends were cut back, 1 base at V and 7 bases at J, with 22 bases in the middle. The length of the CDR3 is 17 residues. The CDR3 loop reads CASSLGGLGESAIGYTF. CDR3 sequence (DNA): TGTGCCAGCAGCTTAGGGGGGCTAGGAGAATCTGCAATTGGCTACACCTTC.

The chain links TRBV5-5 to TRBJ2-7; D possibly corresponds to TRBD2 (6 bases). Germline V CDR1 and CDR2: SGHKS, YYEKEE (reference sequence). The V gene lost 1 base and the J gene lost 4 bases, with 15 bases spanning the gap. The CDR3 is 15 amino acids. The CDR3 reads CASSLTASESYEQYF. The CDR3 DNA reads TGTGCCAGCAGCTTGACGGCTAGCGAAAGTTACGAGCAGTACTTC.

The V and J genes are TRBV11-3 and TRBJ2-1; maybe TRBD2 (6 bases). CDR1 SGHNT and CDR2 YENEEA come from the germline V gene. The CDR3 spans 12 residues. Trimming took off 4 bases at V and 9 bases at J, with 10 bases between the two ends. The CDR3: CASSSIAVEQFF. Written as DNA, the CDR3 is TGTGCCAGCAGCTCAATAGCGGTTGAGCAGTTCTTC.

This chain joins TRBV15 and TRBJ2-7, with TRBD1 matching 7 bases. The CDR3 spans 15 residues. After removal of 0 bases from V and 3 bases from J, the junction contained 5 bases not matched to a gene. Per the germline V gene, CDR1 is LNHNV and CDR2 is YYDKDF (reference sequence). The CDR3 coding sequence is TGTGCCACCAGCAGAGAAGGGGGCCCATACTACGAGCAGTACTTC. Its protein product is CATSREGGPYYEQYF.

The gene calls are TRBV15 and TRBJ2-1; D possibly corresponds to TRBD2 (6 bases). The V and J ends lost 4 bases and 15 bases respectively, with 19 bases between them. The germline V gene has CDR1 LNHNV and CDR2 YYDKDF (reference sequence). The CDR3 is 13 residues long. The CDR3 DNA reads TGTGCCACCAGCATGGGGGGTGGGAGTTACCTGTTCTTC. Its protein is CATSMGGGSYLFF.

In its sample, this clone ranks as hyperexpanded. CDR3 residues: CASSLGHLHGQYF. CDR3 DNA: TGCGCCAGCAGCTTGGGACACCTTCATGGGCAGTACTTC. The V gene is TRBV5-1, the J gene TRBJ2-7, with unresolved D. The ends were cut back, 0 bases at V and 9 bases at J, with 13 bases in the middle. Germline-derived CDR1 and CDR2 are SGHRS and YFSETQ. This CDR3 is built from 13 residues. The full variable domain, in which reference TRBV5-1 and TRBJ2-7 provide the parts outside the CDR3, is KAGVTQTPRYLIKTRGQQVTLSCSPISGHRSVSWYQQTPGQGLQFLFEYFSETQRNKGNFPGRFSGRQFSNSRSEMNVSTLELGDSALYLCASSLGHLHGQYFGPGTRLTVT.

The CDR3, as DNA: TGTGCCAGCAGTTTAGAGCCTTCCTACGAGCAGTACTTC. Residues: CASSLEPSYEQYF. This rearrangement joins TRBV27 to TRBJ2-7; no firm D call. The CDR3 is 13 amino acids. Deletions cut 2 bases from V and 1 base from J, with 6 bases between. From germline, CDR1 is MNHEY and CDR2 SMNVEV (reference sequence).

The CDR3 DNA is TGCGCCAGCAGCCCGACAAGGGCCGCTCAAGAGACCCAGTACTTC. Protein product: CASSPTRAAQETQYF. V is TRBV4-3 and J is TRBJ2-5; no clear D gene. CDR1 is LGHNA, CDR2 YSLEER, per germline. Trimming removed 4 bases from V and 2 bases from J, with 14 bases in between. CDR3 length equals 15 residues.